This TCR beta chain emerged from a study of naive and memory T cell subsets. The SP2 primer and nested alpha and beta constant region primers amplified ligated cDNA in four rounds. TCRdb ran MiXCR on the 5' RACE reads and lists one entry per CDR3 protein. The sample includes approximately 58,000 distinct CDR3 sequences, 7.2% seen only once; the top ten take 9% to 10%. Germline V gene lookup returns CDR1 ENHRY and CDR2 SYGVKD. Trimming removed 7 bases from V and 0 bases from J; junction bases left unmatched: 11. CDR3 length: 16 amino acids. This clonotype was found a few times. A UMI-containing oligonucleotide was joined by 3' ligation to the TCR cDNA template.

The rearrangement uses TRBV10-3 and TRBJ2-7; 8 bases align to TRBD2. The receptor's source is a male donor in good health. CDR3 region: CAIMDPERGSSYEQYF. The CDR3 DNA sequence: TGTGCCATCATGGACCCGGAGCGGGGGAGCTCCTACGAGCAGTACTTC.